The next 17 T cell receptor beta chains were all read from a single sample in a study of T cells in Graves' hyperthyroidism and ophthalmopathy. Amplified regions were TCR beta CDR3 sequences from RNA transcripts. First-round RT-PCR of the TCR CDR3 relied on the HTBI primer set. One entry per CDR3 protein results from TCRdb running MiXCR on the multiplex PCR reads. This table holds about 610,000 distinct CDR3 sequences, about 14% found once. The source material was blood. Receptors were obtained from a woman in her 40s with Graves' ophthalmopathy.

This clonotype was detected only a few times. This may stem from a read error, because a much larger clone lies one nucleotide away. V and J are TRBV11-3 and TRBJ2-5, with 11 bases lining up with TRBD1. The CDR3 runs 17 residues. Germline V gene lookup returns CDR1 SGHNT and CDR2 YENEEA. V was clipped by 7 bases and J by 5 bases; unmatched bases: 15. The CDR3 loop reads CASIVDRGPGSVETQYF. In DNA, the CDR3 is TGTGCCAGCATTGTGGACAGGGGGCCGGGAAGTGTGGAGACCCAGTACTTC.

V is TRBV27 and J is TRBJ2-2, with a tentative D call TRBD2 (6 bases). This CDR3 spans 15 amino acids. Germline V CDR1 and CDR2: MNHEY, SMNVEV (reference sequence). V was clipped by 3 bases and J by 6 bases, with 14 bases between them. The CDR3 reads CASSLLEGLAGELFF. The CDR3 region has the DNA TGTGCCAGCAGTTTGCTGGAGGGCTTGGCCGGGGAGCTGTTTTTT.

This clonotype has a count of ten or more. V and J are TRBV6-5 and TRBJ2-7; unclear D gene. This CDR3 is built from 13 residues. Germline CDR1 and CDR2: MNHEY and SVGAGI. The V and J ends lost 0 bases and 6 bases respectively, with 9 bases between them. For the CDR3, the DNA is TGTGCCAGCAGTTACTCCCTTTTGACCGAGCAGTACTTC. It encodes CASSYSLLTEQYF.

This clonotype was detected many times. The rearrangement links TRBV6-1 to TRBJ1-1; TRBD1 agrees at 7 bases. J was trimmed by 1 base and V by 3 bases; bases with no gene match: 17. Germline V gene sequence: CDR1 MNHNS, CDR2 SASEGT. This CDR3 has 19 residues. The CDR3 DNA is TGTGCCAGCAGTGATCATAGCGCTGTACAGGGGTACGAGAACACTGAAGCTTTCTTT. It encodes CASSDHSAVQGYENTEAFF.

As concerns this clonotype: A read error is possible here, since a much larger clone lies one base away. The V and J genes are TRBV27 and TRBJ2-5; 7 nucleotides match TRBD2. The germline gives CDR1 MNHEY, CDR2 SMNVEV (reference sequence). The CDR3 sequence is 14 residues long. CDR3 DNA: TGTGCCAGCAGTTTCGGGGGGTTCGGGGAGACCCAGTGCTTC. Its protein is CASSFGGFGETQCF.

Ten or more counts support this clonotype. V gene TRBV11-2 combines with J gene TRBJ1-3, with D possibly matching TRBD1 (6 bases). This CDR3 has 14 amino acids. Germline CDR1 reads SGHAT; CDR2 reads FQNNGV. Trimming shortened V by 4 bases and J by 8 bases, and 15 bases separated the two germline ends. CDR3 sequence reads: CASSWRQAGDTIYF. The DNA of the CDR3 is TGTGCCAGCAGCTGGAGACAGGCCGGGGACACCATATATTTT.

This clonotype was counted only a few times. The V gene is TRBV27, the J gene TRBJ2-5; 9 nucleotides line up with TRBD1. The germline V gene encodes CDR1 MNHEY and CDR2 SMNVEV (reference sequence). CDR3 length equals 18 residues. V shed 4 bases, J shed 5 bases, and the junction held 17 bases outside the gene matches. The CDR3 sequence: CASSSLGNTGGWRETQYF. The CDR3 DNA follows: TGTGCCAGCAGTTCGTTGGGGAATACAGGGGGCTGGAGGGAGACCCAGTACTTC.

This clonotype was seen at least ten times. V usage is TRBV5-1 and J usage is TRBJ2-7, with no clear D. Germline CDR1 and CDR2: SGHRS and YFSETQ. The V end lost 0 bases, the J end lost 3 bases, and 7 bases lay between the germline ends. The CDR3 is 13 residues long. CDR3 sequence: CASSLEMGYEQYF. The CDR3 nucleotides are TGCGCCAGCAGCTTGGAGATGGGCTACGAGCAGTACTTC.

This clonotype was observed a handful of times. The V call is TRBV11-2, the J call TRBJ2-5, with TRBD2 matching 9 bases. The CDR3 consists of 16 residues. CDR1 is SGHAT and CDR2 is FQNNGV in the germline V gene. Trimming at V came to 5 bases and at J to 5 bases, leaving 12 bases not matched to a gene. The CDR3 sequence is CASSGTGTSLGETQYF. CDR3 nucleotides: TGTGCCAGCAGCGGAACCGGGACTAGCTTGGGCGAGACCCAGTACTTC.

This chain joins TRBV6-5 and TRBJ2-3; D is undetermined. V was trimmed by 2 bases and J by 0 bases, leaving 12 bases between them. This CDR3 comprises 16 residues. From germline, CDR1 is MNHEY and CDR2 SVGAGI. CDR3 DNA sequence: TGTGCCAGCAGTTACGTCGTTTTTCCTAGCACAGATACGCAGTATTTT. Translating it yields CASSYVVFPSTDTQYF.

This clonotype was recorded at least ten times. The chain recombines TRBV27 with TRBJ1-2, with D possibly being TRBD1 (6 bases). Trimming took 5 bases from V and 6 from J, leaving 16 bases between them. CDR1 and CDR2 (germline): MNHEY, SMNVEV (reference sequence). The CDR3 is 14 amino acids. CDR3 in amino acids: CASSPRGAGNGYTF. DNA of the CDR3: TGTGCCAGCAGTCCCCGGGGGGCAGGGAATGGCTACACCTTC.

The V gene is TRBV27, the J gene TRBJ2-2, with D unresolved. Germline V gene data show CDR1 as MNHEY and CDR2 as SMNVEV (reference sequence). The CDR3 totals 16 residues. V was shortened by 7 bases and J by 0 bases, with 15 bases between the two germline ends. The CDR3 reads CASKREVSANTGELFF. The CDR3 coding sequence is TGTGCCAGCAAAAGGGAAGTCTCCGCGAACACCGGGGAGCTGTTTTTT.

This clonotype was detected ten times or more. The chain is built from TRBV7-9 and TRBJ1-5; D is uncertain. Germline-derived CDR1 and CDR2 are SEHNR and FQNEAQ (reference sequence). The CDR3 covers 13 residues. The ends were cut back, 5 bases at V and 11 bases at J, with 16 bases in the middle. The CDR3 DNA follows: TGTGCCAGCAGCCACGACTCCGCCACGGCCCAGCATTTT. Its translation is CASSHDSATAQHF.

This clonotype was counted ten times or more. The rearrangement joins TRBV24-1 to TRBJ2-1; 7 bases map to TRBD1. V dropped 5 bases and J dropped 4; count of bases not matched to a gene: 1. CDR1 KGHDR and CDR2 SFDVKD come from the germline V gene. The CDR3 consists of 13 residues. The CDR3 bases are TGTGCCACCAGTGGGGACAGTTACAATGAGCAGTTCTTC. It codes for CATSGDSYNEQFF.

This clonotype was detected ten times or more. This chain links TRBV5-1 with TRBJ2-2, with TRBD2 identical over 8 bases. The J segment lost 5 bases and the V segment lost 3 bases, leaving 9 bases of the junction unmatched. This CDR3 comprises 16 residues. Germline V lookup: CDR1 SGHRS, CDR2 YFSETQ. CDR3 DNA: TGCGCCAGCAGCTCTTCCAGCGGGAGAGGGACCGGGGAGCTGTTTTTT. Its protein is CASSSSSGRGTGELFF.

This clonotype was recorded at least ten times. This rearrangement joins TRBV11-1 to TRBJ2-7; D might be TRBD1 (5 bases). CDR3 length: 14 amino acids. The germline gives CDR1 SGHAT, CDR2 FQDESV (reference sequence). The V end was cut by 5 bases, the J end by 3 bases, with 14 bases between. CDR3 in amino acids: CASSRSGHLYEQYF. The CDR3 nucleotides read TGTGCCAGCAGCCGATCTGGACACCTCTACGAGCAGTACTTC.

This clonotype was picked up many times. The rearrangement joins TRBV29-1 to TRBJ2-5; no reliable D call. The germline gives CDR1 SQVTM, CDR2 ANQGSEA. V lost 0 bases to trimming and J lost 0 bases, with 8 bases between them. The CDR3 sequence is 14 residues long. The CDR3 nucleotides are TGCAGCGTTGAAGATAGGCGGAACCAAGAGACCCAGTACTTC. This translates into CSVEDRRNQETQYF. Filled out from reference TRBV29-1 and TRBJ2-5, the complete variable domain reads SAVISQKPSRDICQRGTSLTIQCQVDSQVTMMFWYRQQPGQSLTLIATANQGSEATYESGFVIDKFPISRPNLTFSTLTVSNMSPEDSSIYLCSVEDRRNQETQYFGPGTRLLVL.